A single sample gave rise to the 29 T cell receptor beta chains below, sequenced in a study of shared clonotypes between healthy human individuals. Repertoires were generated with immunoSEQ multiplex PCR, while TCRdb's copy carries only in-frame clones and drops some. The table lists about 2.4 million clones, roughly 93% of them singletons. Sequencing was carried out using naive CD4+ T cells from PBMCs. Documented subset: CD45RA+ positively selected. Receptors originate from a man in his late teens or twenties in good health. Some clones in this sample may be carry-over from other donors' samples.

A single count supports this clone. The chain's CDR3 is CASSLEVLAPYNEQFF. CDR3 sequence (DNA): TGCGCCAGCAGCTTGGAAGTACTAGCGCCGTACAATGAGCAGTTCTTC. This sequence joins TRBV5-1 and TRBJ2-1; 7 bases are a match to TRBD2. Trimming cost V 0 bases and J 4 bases; bases outside gene matches: 7. CDR1 SGHRS and CDR2 YFSETQ come from the germline V gene. CDR3 length: 16 amino acids.

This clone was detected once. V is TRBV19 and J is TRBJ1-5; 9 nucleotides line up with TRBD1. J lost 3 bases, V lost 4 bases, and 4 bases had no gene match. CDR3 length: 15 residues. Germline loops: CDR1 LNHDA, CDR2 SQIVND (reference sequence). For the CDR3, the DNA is TGTGCCAGTAGTAAGGGACAGGGCCTCAATCAGCCCCAGCATTTT. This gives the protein CASSKGQGLNQPQHF. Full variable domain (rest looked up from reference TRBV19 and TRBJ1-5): DGGITQSPKYLFRKEGQNVTLSCEQNLNHDAMYWYRQDPGQGLRLIYYSQIVNDFQKGDIAEGYSVSREKKESFPLTVTSAQKNPTAFYLCASSKGQGLNQPQHFGDGTRLSIL.

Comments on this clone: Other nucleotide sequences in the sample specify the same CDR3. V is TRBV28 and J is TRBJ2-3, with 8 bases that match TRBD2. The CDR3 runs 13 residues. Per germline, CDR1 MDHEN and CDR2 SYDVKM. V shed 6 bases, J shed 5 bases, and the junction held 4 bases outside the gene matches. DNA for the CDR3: TGTGCCAGCAGCCCCGGGAGGGAAGATACGCAGTATTTT. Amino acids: CASSPGREDTQYF.

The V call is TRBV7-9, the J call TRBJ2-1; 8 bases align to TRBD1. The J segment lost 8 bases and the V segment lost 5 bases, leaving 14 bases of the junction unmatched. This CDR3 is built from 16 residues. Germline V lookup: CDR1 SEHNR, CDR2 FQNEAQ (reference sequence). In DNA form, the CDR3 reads TGTGCCAGCAGCCCGCCGACAGGGGCCGCGAGGGATGAGCAGTTCTTC. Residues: CASSPPTGAARDEQFF.

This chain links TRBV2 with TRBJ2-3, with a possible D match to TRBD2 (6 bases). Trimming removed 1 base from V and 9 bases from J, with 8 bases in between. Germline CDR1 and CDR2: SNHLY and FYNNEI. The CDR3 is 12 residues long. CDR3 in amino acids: CASSEGLGTQYF. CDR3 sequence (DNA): TGTGCCAGCAGTGAAGGACTAGGGACGCAGTATTTT. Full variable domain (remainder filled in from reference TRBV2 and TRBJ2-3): EPEVTQTPSHQVTQMGQEVILRCVPISNHLYFYWYRQILGQKVEFLVSFYNNEISEKSEIFDDQFSVERPDGSNFTLKIRSTKLEDSAMYFCASSEGLGTQYFGPGTRLTVL.

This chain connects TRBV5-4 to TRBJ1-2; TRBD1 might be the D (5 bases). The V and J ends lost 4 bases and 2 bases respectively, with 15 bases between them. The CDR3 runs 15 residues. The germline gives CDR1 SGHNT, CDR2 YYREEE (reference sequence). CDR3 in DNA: TGTGCCAGCAGCCCCGACATTAACAGGAACTATGGCTACACCTTC. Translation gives CASSPDINRNYGYTF. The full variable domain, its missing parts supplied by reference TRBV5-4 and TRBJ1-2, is ETGVTQSPTHLIKTRGQQVTLRCSSQSGHNTVSWYQQALGQGPQFIFQYYREEENGRGNFPPRFSGLQFPNYSSELNVNALELDDSALYLCASSPDINRNYGYTFGSGTRLTVV.

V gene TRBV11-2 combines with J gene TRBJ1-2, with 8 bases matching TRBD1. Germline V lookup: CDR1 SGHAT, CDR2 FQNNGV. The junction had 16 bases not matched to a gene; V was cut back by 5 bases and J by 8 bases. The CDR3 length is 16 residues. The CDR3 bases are TGTGCCAGCAGCATTGGCAGGGGGCGAGTGCTGGGAGGCTACACCTTC. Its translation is CASSIGRGRVLGGYTF.

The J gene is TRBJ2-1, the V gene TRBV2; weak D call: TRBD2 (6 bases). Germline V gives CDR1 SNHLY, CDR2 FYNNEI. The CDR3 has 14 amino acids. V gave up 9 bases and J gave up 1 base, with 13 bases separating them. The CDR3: CARKRDFSYNEQFF. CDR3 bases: TGTGCCAGAAAGAGGGACTTTTCCTACAATGAGCAGTTCTTC.

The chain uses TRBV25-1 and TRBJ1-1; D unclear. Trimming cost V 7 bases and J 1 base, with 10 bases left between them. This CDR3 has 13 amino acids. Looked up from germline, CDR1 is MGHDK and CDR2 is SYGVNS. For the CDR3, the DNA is TGTGCCAGCATTTTTGCGGAGAACACTGAAGCTTTCTTT. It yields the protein CASIFAENTEAFF.

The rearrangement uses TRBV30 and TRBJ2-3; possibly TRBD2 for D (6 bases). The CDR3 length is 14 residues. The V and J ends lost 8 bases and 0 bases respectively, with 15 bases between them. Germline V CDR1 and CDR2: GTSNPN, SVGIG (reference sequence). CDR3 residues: CARASGTSTDTQYF. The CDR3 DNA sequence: TGTGCCCGAGCCTCCGGGACTAGCACAGATACGCAGTATTTT.

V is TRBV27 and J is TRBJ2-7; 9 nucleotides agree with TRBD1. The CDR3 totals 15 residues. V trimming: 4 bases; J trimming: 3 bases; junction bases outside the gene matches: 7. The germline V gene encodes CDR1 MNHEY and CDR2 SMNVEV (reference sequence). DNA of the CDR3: TGTGCCAGCAGTTCGGCCGGGACAGGGAACTACGAGCAGTACTTC. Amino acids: CASSSAGTGNYEQYF.

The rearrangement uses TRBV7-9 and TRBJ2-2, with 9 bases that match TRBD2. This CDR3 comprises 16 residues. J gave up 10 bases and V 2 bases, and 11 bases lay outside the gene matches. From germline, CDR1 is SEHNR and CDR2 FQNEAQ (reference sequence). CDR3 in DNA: TGTGCCAGCAGCTTAACCGGGACTAGCTTCTTCGAGGAGCTGTTTTTT. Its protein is CASSLTGTSFFEELFF. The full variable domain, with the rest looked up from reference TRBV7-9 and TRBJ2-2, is DTGVSQNPRHKITKRGQNVTFRCDPISEHNRLYWYRQTLGQGPEFLTYFQNEAQLEKSRLLSDRFSAERPKGSFSTLEIQRTEQGDSAMYLCASSLTGTSFFEELFFGEGSRLTVL.

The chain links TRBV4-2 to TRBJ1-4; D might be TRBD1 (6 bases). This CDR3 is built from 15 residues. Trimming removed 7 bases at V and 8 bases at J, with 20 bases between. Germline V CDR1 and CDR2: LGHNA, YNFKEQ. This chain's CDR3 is CASTPQGGIREKLFF. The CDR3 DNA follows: TGTGCCAGCACCCCCCAAGGGGGTATACGGGAAAAACTGTTTTTT.

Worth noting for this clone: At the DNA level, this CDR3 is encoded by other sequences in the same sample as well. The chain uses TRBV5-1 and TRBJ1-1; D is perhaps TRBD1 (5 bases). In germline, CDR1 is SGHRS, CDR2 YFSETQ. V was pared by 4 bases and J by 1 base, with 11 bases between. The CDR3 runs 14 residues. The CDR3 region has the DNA TGCGCCAGCAGCGTGGGGACCGCGAACACTGAAGCTTTCTTT. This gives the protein CASSVGTANTEAFF. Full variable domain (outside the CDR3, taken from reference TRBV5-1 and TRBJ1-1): KAGVTQTPRYLIKTRGQQVTLSCSPISGHRSVSWYQQTPGQGLQFLFEYFSETQRNKGNFPGRFSGRQFSNSRSEMNVSTLELGDSALYLCASSVGTANTEAFFGQGTRLTVV.

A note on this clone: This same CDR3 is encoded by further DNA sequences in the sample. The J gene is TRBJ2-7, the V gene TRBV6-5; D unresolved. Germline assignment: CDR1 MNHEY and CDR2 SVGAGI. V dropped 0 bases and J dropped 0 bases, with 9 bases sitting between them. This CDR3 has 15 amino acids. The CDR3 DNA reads TGTGCCAGCAGTTACTCCAGTGCGTTCTCCTACGAGCAGTACTTC. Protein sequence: CASSYSSAFSYEQYF.

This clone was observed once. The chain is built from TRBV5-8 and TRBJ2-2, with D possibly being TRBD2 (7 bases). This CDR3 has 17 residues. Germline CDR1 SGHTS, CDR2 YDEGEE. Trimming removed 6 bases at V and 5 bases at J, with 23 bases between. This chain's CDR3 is CASIEAYTGRGTGELFF. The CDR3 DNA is TGTGCCAGCATCGAAGCCTATACAGGGAGGGGAACCGGGGAGCTGTTTTTT.

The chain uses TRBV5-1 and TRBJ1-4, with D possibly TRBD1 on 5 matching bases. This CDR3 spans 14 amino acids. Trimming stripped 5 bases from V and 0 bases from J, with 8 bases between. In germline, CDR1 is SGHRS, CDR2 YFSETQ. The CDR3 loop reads CASRPQATNEKLFF. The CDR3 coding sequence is TGCGCCAGCAGACCACAGGCAACTAATGAAAAACTGTTTTTT.

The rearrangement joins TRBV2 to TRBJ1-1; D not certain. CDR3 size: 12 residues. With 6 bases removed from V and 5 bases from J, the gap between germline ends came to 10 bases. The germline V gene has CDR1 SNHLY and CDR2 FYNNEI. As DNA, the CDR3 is TGTGCCAGCAGCTTGGGTAGAACTGAAGCTTTCTTT. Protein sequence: CASSLGRTEAFF. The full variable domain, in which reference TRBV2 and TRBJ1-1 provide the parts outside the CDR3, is EPEVTQTPSHQVTQMGQEVILRCVPISNHLYFYWYRQILGQKVEFLVSFYNNEISEKSEIFDDQFSVERPDGSNFTLKIRSTKLEDSAMYFCASSLGRTEAFFGQGTRLTVV.

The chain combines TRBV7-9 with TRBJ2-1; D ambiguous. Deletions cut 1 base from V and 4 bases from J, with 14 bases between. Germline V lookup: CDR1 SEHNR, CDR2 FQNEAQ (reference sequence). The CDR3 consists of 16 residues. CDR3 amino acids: CASSLGSNPPYNEQFF. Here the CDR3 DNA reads TGTGCCAGCAGCTTAGGGAGCAACCCCCCGTACAATGAGCAGTTCTTC.

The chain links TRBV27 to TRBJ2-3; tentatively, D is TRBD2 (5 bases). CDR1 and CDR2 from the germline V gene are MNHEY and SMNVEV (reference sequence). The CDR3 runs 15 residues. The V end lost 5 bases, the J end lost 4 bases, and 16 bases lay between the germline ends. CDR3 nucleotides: TGTGCCAGCAGTCCCAGCGGTACTCATTCAGATACGCAGTATTTT. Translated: CASSPSGTHSDTQYF.

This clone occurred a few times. CDR3 in amino acids: CASNGRSYGYTF. The CDR3 coding sequence is TGTGCCAGCAATGGACGGAGCTATGGCTACACCTTC. The genes are TRBV6-1 and TRBJ1-2, with D unclear. This CDR3 comprises 12 residues. V lost 7 bases, J lost 4 bases, and 10 bases lay in between. In germline, CDR1 is MNHNS, CDR2 SASEGT.

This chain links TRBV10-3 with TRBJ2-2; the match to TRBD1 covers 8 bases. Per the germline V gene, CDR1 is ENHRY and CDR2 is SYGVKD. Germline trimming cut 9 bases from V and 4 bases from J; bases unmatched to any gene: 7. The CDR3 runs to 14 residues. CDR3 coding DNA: TGTGCCATAGGGACAGGAGGAATCACCGGGGAGCTGTTTTTT. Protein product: CAIGTGGITGELFF.

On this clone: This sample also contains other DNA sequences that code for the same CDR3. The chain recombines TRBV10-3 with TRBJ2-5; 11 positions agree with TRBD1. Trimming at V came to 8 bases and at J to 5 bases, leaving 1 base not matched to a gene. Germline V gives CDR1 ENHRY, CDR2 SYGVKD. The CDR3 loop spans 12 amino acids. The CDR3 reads CAIRDRGETQYF. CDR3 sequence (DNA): TGTGCCATCCGGGACAGGGGGGAGACCCAGTACTTC.

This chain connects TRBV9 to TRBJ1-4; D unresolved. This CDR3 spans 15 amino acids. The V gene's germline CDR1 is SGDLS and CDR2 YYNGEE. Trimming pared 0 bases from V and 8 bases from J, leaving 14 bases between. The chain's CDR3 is CASSVGAGLTEKLFF. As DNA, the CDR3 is TGTGCCAGCAGCGTAGGGGCAGGCCTGACGGAAAAACTGTTTTTT.

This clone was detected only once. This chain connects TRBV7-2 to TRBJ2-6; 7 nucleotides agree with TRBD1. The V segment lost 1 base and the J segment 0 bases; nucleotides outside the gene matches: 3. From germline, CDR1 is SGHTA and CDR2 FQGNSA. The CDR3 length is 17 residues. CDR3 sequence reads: CASSLGTGFSGANVLTF. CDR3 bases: TGTGCCAGCAGCTTAGGGACAGGATTCTCTGGGGCCAACGTCCTGACTTTC.

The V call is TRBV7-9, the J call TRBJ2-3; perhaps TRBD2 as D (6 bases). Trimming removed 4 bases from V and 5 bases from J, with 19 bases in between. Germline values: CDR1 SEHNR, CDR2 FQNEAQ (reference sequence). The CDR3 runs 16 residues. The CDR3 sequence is CASSSTRPGRIDTQYF. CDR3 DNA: TGTGCCAGCAGCTCAACGCGTCCAGGGAGGATAGATACGCAGTATTTT.

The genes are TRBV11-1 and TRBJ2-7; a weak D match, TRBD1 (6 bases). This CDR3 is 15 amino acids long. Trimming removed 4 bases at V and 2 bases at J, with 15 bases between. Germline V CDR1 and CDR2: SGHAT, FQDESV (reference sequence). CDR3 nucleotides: TGTGCCAGCAGCTACGGGGCAGGGGCAACCTACGAGCAGTACTTC. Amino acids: CASSYGAGATYEQYF. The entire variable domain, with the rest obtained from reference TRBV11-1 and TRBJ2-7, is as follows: EAEVAQSPRYKITEKSQAVAFWCDPISGHATLYWYRQILGQGPELLVQFQDESVVDDSQLPKDRFSAERLKGVDSTLKIQPAELGDSAMYLCASSYGAGATYEQYFGPGTRLTVT.

The chain's CDR3 is CASTSPSGTTGDTQYF. The CDR3 nucleotides read TGTGCCAGCACTTCTCCTAGCGGGACGACTGGAGATACGCAGTATTTT. This chain links TRBV28 with TRBJ2-3; 9 bases map to TRBD2. Germline CDR1 MDHEN, CDR2 SYDVKM. V was pared by 7 bases and J by 5 bases, with 13 bases of the junction left unmatched. There are 16 residues in the CDR3.

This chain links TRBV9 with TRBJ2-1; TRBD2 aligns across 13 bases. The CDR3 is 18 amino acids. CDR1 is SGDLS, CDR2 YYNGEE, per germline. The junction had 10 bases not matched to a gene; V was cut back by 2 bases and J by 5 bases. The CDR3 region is CASSVQELTSGRNNEQFF. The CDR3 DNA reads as TGTGCCAGCAGCGTCCAGGAATTGACTAGCGGGAGGAACAATGAGCAGTTCTTC.